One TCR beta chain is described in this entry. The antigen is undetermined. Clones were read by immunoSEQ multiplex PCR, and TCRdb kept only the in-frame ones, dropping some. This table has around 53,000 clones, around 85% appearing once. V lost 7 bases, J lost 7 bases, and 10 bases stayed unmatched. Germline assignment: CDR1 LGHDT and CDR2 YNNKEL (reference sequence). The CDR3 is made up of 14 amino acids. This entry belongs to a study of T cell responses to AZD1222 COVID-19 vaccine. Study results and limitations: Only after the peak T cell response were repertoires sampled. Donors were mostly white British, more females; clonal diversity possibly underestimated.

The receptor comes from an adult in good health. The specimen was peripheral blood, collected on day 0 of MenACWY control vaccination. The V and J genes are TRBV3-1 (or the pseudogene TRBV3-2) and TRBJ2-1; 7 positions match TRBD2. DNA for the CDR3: TGTGCCAGCACCCTGGGAGCGGGGCCGAATGAGCAGTTCTTC. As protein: CASTLGAGPNEQFF.